The next 25 T cell receptor beta chains were all read from a single sample in a study of T cells in localized non-small cell lung cancer (dated by TCRdb to 2018 to 2020). To prepare the library, the immunoSEQ multiplex PCR assay was applied. The clones in this table, taken by TCRdb from immuneACCESS, are in-frame only. Not every clone is retained; where verified, under half of the shortfall comes from an unresolved V gene, and the cause of the rest is unknown. Within this sample are 9,000 to 15,000 clones, with about 85% of them counted one time only. 22% of the sample is held by the ten biggest clonotypes. Sequences were derived from peripheral blood, sampled before any cancer treatment. These receptors all come from a male donor aged 60 or over with stage I lung adenocarcinoma.

This clone occurred once. This chain links TRBV6-1 with TRBJ1-5, with 8 bases lining up with TRBD1. The junction had 3 bases not matched to a gene; V was cut back by 5 bases and J by 3 bases. Germline loops: CDR1 MNHNS, CDR2 SASEGT. The CDR3 consists of 14 residues. The CDR3 DNA reads TGTGCCAGCAGTCGGGGACAGGACAATCAGCCCCAGCATTTT. Amino acid sequence: CASSRGQDNQPQHF.

V usage is TRBV7-9 and J usage is TRBJ1-1; D call uncertain. Trimming shortened V by 3 bases and J by 0 bases, and 5 bases separated the two germline ends. The CDR3 totals 13 residues. Germline-derived CDR1 and CDR2 are SEHNR and FQNEAQ (reference sequence). The CDR3 loop is CASSFSLNTEAFF. In nucleotides, the CDR3 is TGTGCCAGCAGCTTCTCACTGAACACTGAAGCTTTCTTT.

The chain carries TRBV19 and TRBJ2-7; D remains ambiguous. CDR1 is LNHDA, CDR2 SQIVND, per germline (reference sequence). This CDR3 has 13 residues. Deletions cut 3 bases from V and 3 bases from J, with 9 bases between. Written as DNA, the CDR3 is TGTGCCAGTAGTATTAAACCCGACTACGAGCAGTACTTC. This gives the protein CASSIKPDYEQYF.

The chain uses TRBV5-6 and TRBJ1-1; no firm D call. The CDR3 runs 14 residues. Germline assignment: CDR1 SGHDT and CDR2 YYEEEE. Between the trimmed V and J ends, which lost 4 bases and 1 base, there was a span of 11 bases. The DNA of the CDR3 is TGTGCCAGCAGCATTGACACGGAGAACACTGAAGCTTTCTTT. This translates into CASSIDTENTEAFF. The complete variable domain, with remaining parts taken from reference TRBV5-6 and TRBJ1-1, reads DAGVTQSPTHLIKTRGQQVTLRCSPKSGHDTVSWYQQALGQGPQFIFQYYEEEERQRGNFPDRFSGHQFPNYSSELNVNALLLGDSALYLCASSIDTENTEAFFGQGTRLTVV.

This clone was found a few times. V usage is TRBV28 and J usage is TRBJ2-3, with 11 bases lining up with TRBD2. Germline assignment: CDR1 MDHEN and CDR2 SYDVKM. V was clipped by 5 bases and J by 4 bases; unmatched bases: 8. The CDR3 covers 16 residues. The CDR3 region is CASSAFSGGASDTQYF. The CDR3 DNA reads as TGTGCCAGCAGTGCCTTTAGCGGGGGGGCCTCAGATACGCAGTATTTT.

The chain joins TRBV6-5 to TRBJ2-7; D possibly uses TRBD1 or TRBD2 (5 bases each). With 0 bases removed from V and 3 bases from J, the gap between germline ends came to 6 bases. Germline V gene data show CDR1 as MNHEY and CDR2 as SVGAGI. CDR3 length equals 13 residues. The CDR3 loop is CASSYSRGYEQYF. CDR3 bases: TGTGCCAGCAGTTACTCGAGGGGCTACGAGCAGTACTTC.

This clone was seen only once. V usage is TRBV5-8 and J usage is TRBJ2-4; weak D call: TRBD2 (6 bases). The CDR3 totals 17 residues. The V end was cut by 3 bases, the J end by 0 bases, with 16 bases between. The germline CDR1 and CDR2 sequences are SGHTS and YDEGEE. As DNA, the CDR3 is TGTGCCAGCAGCTCCGGGGACTCAGGATTAGCCAAAAACATTCAGTACTTC. It yields the protein CASSSGDSGLAKNIQYF. The variable domain in full, with the rest retrieved from reference TRBV5-8 and TRBJ2-4, is EAGVTQSPTHLIKTRGQQATLRCSPISGHTSVYWYQQALGLGLQFLLWYDEGEERNRGNFPPRFSGRQFPNYSSELNVNALELEDSALYLCASSSGDSGLAKNIQYFGAGTRLSVL.

CDR3 region: CASSIKNPQLTNYGYTF. The CDR3 DNA reads as TGTGCCAGTAGTATTAAGAACCCCCAACTAACTAACTATGGCTACACCTTC. The chain is built from TRBV19 and TRBJ1-2, with D unresolved. V was shortened by 3 bases and J by 0 bases, with 17 bases between the two germline ends. Germline lookup yields CDR1 LNHDA and CDR2 SQIVND (reference sequence). The CDR3 runs 17 residues.

The V gene is TRBV13, the J gene TRBJ2-5; perhaps TRBD1 as D (6 bases). V was pared by 4 bases and J by 2 bases, with 14 bases between. The CDR3 runs to 15 residues. The germline V gene has CDR1 PRHDT and CDR2 FYEKMQ (reference sequence). The CDR3 DNA reads TGTGCCAGCAGCTATACAGGGCACGGGCAAGAGACCCAGTACTTC. Its translation is CASSYTGHGQETQYF.

This clone has just a few counts. This sequence joins TRBV7-2 and TRBJ2-3, with D uncertain. Trimming pared 4 bases from V and 0 bases from J, leaving 8 bases between. The CDR3 totals 14 residues. Germline CDR1 and CDR2: SGHTA and FQGNSA. The CDR3 protein is CASSSSFSTDTQYF. CDR3 sequence (DNA): TGTGCCAGCAGCTCCAGTTTTAGCACAGATACGCAGTATTTT.

V and J are TRBV18 and TRBJ2-3; 13 positions match TRBD2. Germline V lookup: CDR1 KGHSH, CDR2 LQKENI. The V segment lost 1 base and the J segment 13 bases; nucleotides outside the gene matches: 17. CDR3 length: 18 amino acids. The CDR3 DNA follows: TGTGCCAGCTCACCACAATCGACTAGCGGGGGGCCCCGCGCGGTGGAGTATTTT. Protein sequence: CASSPQSTSGGPRAVEYF. Full variable domain (outside the CDR3, taken from reference TRBV18 and TRBJ2-3): NAGVMQNPRHLVRRRGQEARLRCSPMKGHSHVYWYRQLPEEGLKFMVYLQKENIIDESGMPKERFSAEFPKEGPSILRIQQVVRGDSAAYFCASSPQSTSGGPRAVEYFGPGTRLTVL.

Only a few counts were recorded for this clone. The rearrangement uses TRBV6-5 and TRBJ2-2, with 7 bases aligning to TRBD1. J was trimmed by 0 bases and V by 4 bases; bases with no gene match: 2. Per the germline V gene, CDR1 is MNHEY and CDR2 is SVGAGI. This CDR3 comprises 15 residues. This CDR3 reads CASSSGTANTGELFF. The CDR3 coding sequence is TGTGCCAGCAGTTCGGGGACAGCGAACACCGGGGAGCTGTTTTTT.

This rearrangement joins TRBV7-4 to TRBJ2-7; D is unclear. CDR3 size: 13 residues. The germline gives CDR1 SGHVT, CDR2 SQSDAQ. V lost 1 base to trimming and J lost 4 bases, with 8 bases between them. CDR3 sequence reads: CASSLVAAYEQYF. CDR3 DNA sequence: TGTGCCAGCAGCTTAGTGGCCGCTTACGAGCAGTACTTC. Drawing the rest from reference TRBV7-4 and TRBJ2-7, the complete variable domain is GAGVSQSPRYKVAKRGRDVALRCDSISGHVTLYWYRQTLGQGSEVLTYSQSDAQRDKSGRPSGRFSAERPERSVSTLKIQRTEQGDSAVYLCASSLVAAYEQYFGPGTRLTVT.

The CDR3 region is CATSRDKGNTIYF. CDR3 DNA sequence: TGTGCCACCAGCAGAGATAAAGGAAACACCATATATTTT. This chain connects TRBV15 to TRBJ1-3; D remains ambiguous. V was pared by 0 bases and J by 4 bases, with 4 bases between. Germline-derived CDR1 and CDR2 are LNHNV and YYDKDF (reference sequence). CDR3 length: 13 residues.

The rearrangement uses TRBV28 and TRBJ2-7; TRBD2 is a possible D gene (6 bases). This CDR3 region has 16 residues. Germline CDR1 is MDHEN and CDR2 is SYDVKM. The V gene lost 4 bases and the J gene lost 5 bases, with 21 bases spanning the gap. CDR3 DNA sequence: TGTGCCAGCAGTTCTGCGGGACTCACGTCCAAGGACGAGCAGTACTTC. It is translated as CASSSAGLTSKDEQYF.

The chain couples TRBV4-3 to TRBJ1-6; D is possibly TRBD1 (5 bases). Germline CDR1 LGHNA, CDR2 YSLEER. Trimming pared 0 bases from V and 10 bases from J, leaving 19 bases between. The CDR3 totals 17 residues. The CDR3 DNA reads as TGCGCCAGCAGCCAAGATGGATCTGGGGGACGTAAGTCACCCCTCCACTTT. Translation: CASSQDGSGGRKSPLHF.

The chain employs TRBV6-5 and TRBJ2-3; D perhaps matches TRBD2 (5 bases). Trimming left V 0 bases short and J 2 bases short, with 9 bases between. The CDR3 has 15 amino acids. Germline V gives CDR1 MNHEY, CDR2 SVGAGI. The chain's CDR3 is CASSYSEVNTDTQYF. CDR3 coding DNA: TGTGCCAGCAGTTACTCGGAGGTAAACACAGATACGCAGTATTTT.

In this sample, this clone turned up once. The chain uses TRBV5-1 and TRBJ1-2; 9 bases agree with TRBD1. The CDR3 is 15 residues long. Germline V lookup: CDR1 SGHRS, CDR2 YFSETQ. Trimming at V came to 4 bases and at J to 4 bases, leaving 8 bases not matched to a gene. CDR3 DNA sequence: TGCGCCAGCAGCCCCGGACAGGGGAGGGCCTATGGCTACACCTTC. Its translation is CASSPGQGRAYGYTF.

This CDR3 reads CASSLEGRGARGYTF. The CDR3 DNA follows: TGTGCCAGCAGTTTGGAGGGCAGGGGCGCCCGGGGCTACACCTTC. This chain joins TRBV27 and TRBJ1-2, with D possibly matching TRBD1 (6 bases). Trimming left V 3 bases short and J 8 bases short, with 19 bases between. Germline-derived CDR1 and CDR2 are MNHEY and SMNVEV (reference sequence). CDR3 length: 15 amino acids.

The V and J genes are TRBV7-2 and TRBJ1-3; unclear D gene. This CDR3 comprises 13 residues. CDR1 and CDR2 from the germline V gene are SGHTA and FQGNSA. Trimming removed 2 bases from V and 3 bases from J, with 5 bases in between. CDR3 in amino acids: CASSLIFGNTIYF. The CDR3 DNA reads TGTGCCAGCAGCTTAATCTTTGGAAACACCATATATTTT.

This clone has only one observation. This rearrangement joins TRBV5-4 to TRBJ2-1, with TRBD2 as a possible D gene (7 bases). Deletions cut 2 bases from V and 0 bases from J, with 12 bases between. CDR1 and CDR2 from the germline V gene are SGHNT and YYREEE (reference sequence). CDR3 size: 16 residues. Here the CDR3 DNA reads TGTGCCAGCAGCTTAGGGGGGGGGAGCTCCTACAATGAGCAGTTCTTC. This codes for CASSLGGGSSYNEQFF.

The chain carries TRBV11-2 and TRBJ2-3; TRBD1 matches 11 bases. Unmatched junction bases numbered 6, after V lost 5 bases and J lost 5 bases. The CDR3 totals 15 residues. Germline lookup yields CDR1 SGHAT and CDR2 FQNNGV. CDR3 nucleotides: TGTGCCAGCAGCCGGACAGGGGGCTTTCTAGATACGCAGTATTTT. Amino acid sequence: CASSRTGGFLDTQYF.

The chain carries TRBV28 and TRBJ2-1; D might be TRBD1 (5 bases). This CDR3 region has 13 residues. The V end lost 6 bases, the J end lost 3 bases, and 9 bases lay between the germline ends. Per the germline V gene, CDR1 is MDHEN and CDR2 is SYDVKM. CDR3 in DNA: TGTGCCAGCAGCCCAGACAGCTACAATGAGCAGTTCTTC. Its translation is CASSPDSYNEQFF. Combining the CDR3 with reference TRBV28 and TRBJ2-1 gives the whole variable domain DVKVTQSSRYLVKRTGEKVFLECVQDMDHENMFWYRQDPGLGLRLIYFSYDVKMKEKGDIPEGYSVSREKKERFSLILESASTNQTSMYLCASSPDSYNEQFFGPGTRLTVL.

The chain joins TRBV6-6 to TRBJ1-2, with 7 bases that match TRBD1. Germline assignment: CDR1 MNHNY and CDR2 SVGAGI (reference sequence). V lost 5 bases, J lost 4 bases, and 7 bases stayed unmatched. The CDR3 covers 14 residues. The CDR3 DNA is TGTGCCAGCAGTCCTCAACAGGGGACCTATGGCTACACCTTC. Protein product: CASSPQQGTYGYTF.

The chain combines TRBV4-2 with TRBJ2-5, with a weak D call TRBD2 (6 bases). Deletions cut 0 bases from V and 5 bases from J, with 16 bases between. The CDR3 has 16 amino acids. The germline gives CDR1 LGHNA, CDR2 YNFKEQ. The CDR3 DNA is TGTGCCAGCAGCCAAGAACGGGGGATGATTCGGGAGACCCAGTACTTC. Its translation is CASSQERGMIRETQYF.